A single sample gave rise to the 4 T cell receptor beta chains below, sequenced in a study of blood T cell repertoires in COVID-19. This table comes from immunoSEQ multiplex PCR, and its TCRdb copy is limited to in-frame clones, with some not included. The repertoire holds approximately 69,000 clones, with about four fifths as singletons. Sequences were obtained from peripheral blood. The receptors were sampled from a woman aged 70 to 79 with acute or convalescent COVID-19.

The chain is built from TRBV5-4 and TRBJ1-5; D is ambiguous. Looked up from germline, CDR1 is SGHNT and CDR2 is YYREEE (reference sequence). The CDR3 sequence is 14 residues long. V dropped 3 bases and J dropped 4 bases, with 11 bases sitting between them. As DNA, the CDR3 is TGTGCCAGCAGCTCCGGACTGTTGAATCAGCCCCAGCATTTT. Its translation is CASSSGLLNQPQHF.

The chain links TRBV7-2 to TRBJ1-2; possible D gene TRBD1, 6 bases. The CDR3 sequence is 15 residues long. Trimming took off 5 bases at V and 0 bases at J, with 13 bases between the two ends. Germline V gene data show CDR1 as SGHTA and CDR2 as FQGNSA. The CDR3 nucleotides read TGTGCCAGCAGCGGACCCTGGACAGCTAACTATGGCTACACCTTC. Protein: CASSGPWTANYGYTF.

This chain connects TRBV27 to TRBJ2-1; 9 bases map to TRBD2. The V gene end was trimmed by 0 bases and the J gene end by 9 bases; junction bases not matched to a gene: 12. The CDR3 runs to 17 residues. CDR1 is MNHEY, CDR2 SMNVEV, per germline (reference sequence). CDR3 nucleotides: TGTGCCAGCAGTTTATCGCCGGGACTAGCCTCTACCGCTGAGCAGTTCTTC. This codes for CASSLSPGLASTAEQFF.

The rearrangement uses TRBV11-3 and TRBJ2-3; perhaps TRBD1 as D (5 bases). The CDR3 totals 17 residues. CDR1 is SGHNT, CDR2 YENEEA, per germline. The ends were cut back, 4 bases at V and 5 bases at J, with 22 bases in the middle. The CDR3 region has the DNA TGTGCCAGCAGCTCCCCCCAGACCCTCCTCGGACAAGATACGCAGTATTTT. This codes for CASSSPQTLLGQDTQYF.